The present T cell receptor beta chain was sequenced within a study of blood T cell repertoires in COVID-19. This clone was counted once. Original handling: How many nucleated cells were present was estimated from reference gene primer amplification. Method: immunoSEQ multiplex PCR; TCRdb's copy keeps in-frame clones and lacks some. Clone size and V and J calls were adopted from that table, with D and trimming inferred from the DNA. Of about 210,000 clones listed, about 82% were seen once; the top ten hold 0.95%. Patients from Seattle were sampled longitudinally, starting during active infection. Sequencing input: peripheral blood. The source of this sequence is a man aged 55 to 70 with COVID-19, enrolled during active disease.

The CDR3 loop is CASSGWAGDSYEQYF. DNA for the CDR3: TGTGCCAGCAGCGGTTGGGCAGGGGACTCCTACGAGCAGTACTTC. The chain is built from TRBV5-6 and TRBJ2-7; D may be TRBD1 (6 bases). V lost 4 bases and J lost 0, with 14 bases in between. Germline V lookup: CDR1 SGHDT, CDR2 YYEEEE. The CDR3 is 15 residues long. The full variable domain, rest sourced from reference TRBV5-6 and TRBJ2-7, is DAGVTQSPTHLIKTRGQQVTLRCSPKSGHDTVSWYQQALGQGPQFIFQYYEEEERQRGNFPDRFSGHQFPNYSSELNVNALLLGDSALYLCASSGWAGDSYEQYFGPGTRLTVT.